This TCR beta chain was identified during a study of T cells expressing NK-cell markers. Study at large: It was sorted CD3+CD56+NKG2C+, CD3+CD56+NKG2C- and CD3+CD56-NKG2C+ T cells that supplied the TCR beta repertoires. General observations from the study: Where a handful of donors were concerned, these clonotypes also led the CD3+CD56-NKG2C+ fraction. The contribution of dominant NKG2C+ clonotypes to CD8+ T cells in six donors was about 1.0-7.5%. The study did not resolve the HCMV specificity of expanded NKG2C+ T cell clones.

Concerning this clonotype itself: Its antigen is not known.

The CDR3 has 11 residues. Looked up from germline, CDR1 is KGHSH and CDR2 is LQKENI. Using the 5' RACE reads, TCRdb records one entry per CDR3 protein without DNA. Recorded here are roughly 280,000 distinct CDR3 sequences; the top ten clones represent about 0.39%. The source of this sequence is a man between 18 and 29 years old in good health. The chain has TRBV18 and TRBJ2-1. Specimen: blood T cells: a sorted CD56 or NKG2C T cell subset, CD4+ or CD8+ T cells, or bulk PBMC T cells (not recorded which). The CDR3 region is CASSPADEQFF.